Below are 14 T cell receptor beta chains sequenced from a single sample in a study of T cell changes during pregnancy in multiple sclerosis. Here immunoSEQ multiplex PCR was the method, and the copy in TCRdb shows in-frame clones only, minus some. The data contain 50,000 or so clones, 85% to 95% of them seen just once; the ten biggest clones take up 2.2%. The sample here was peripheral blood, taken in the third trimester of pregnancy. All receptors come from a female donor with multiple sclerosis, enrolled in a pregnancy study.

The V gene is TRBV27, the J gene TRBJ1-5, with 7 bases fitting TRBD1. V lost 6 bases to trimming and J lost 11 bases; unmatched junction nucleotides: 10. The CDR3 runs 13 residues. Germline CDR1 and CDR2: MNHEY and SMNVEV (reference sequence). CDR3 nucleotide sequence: TGTGCCAGCAGCCACAGCGGCGACAGGGCCCAGCATTTT. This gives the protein CASSHSGDRAQHF.

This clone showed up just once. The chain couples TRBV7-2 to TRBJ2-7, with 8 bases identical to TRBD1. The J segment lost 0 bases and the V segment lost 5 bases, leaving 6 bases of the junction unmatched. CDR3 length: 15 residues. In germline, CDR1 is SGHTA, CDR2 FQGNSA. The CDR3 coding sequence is TGTGCCAGCAGCCTTCCGGGACAGGCCTCCTACGAGCAGTACTTC. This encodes CASSLPGQASYEQYF.

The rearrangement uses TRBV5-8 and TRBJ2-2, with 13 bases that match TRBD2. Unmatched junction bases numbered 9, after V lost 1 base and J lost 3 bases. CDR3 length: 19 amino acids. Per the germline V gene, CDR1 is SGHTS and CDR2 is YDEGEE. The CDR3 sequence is CASSLIRLAGGWDTGELFF. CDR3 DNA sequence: TGTGCCAGCAGCTTGATACGACTAGCGGGAGGTTGGGACACCGGGGAGCTGTTTTTT.

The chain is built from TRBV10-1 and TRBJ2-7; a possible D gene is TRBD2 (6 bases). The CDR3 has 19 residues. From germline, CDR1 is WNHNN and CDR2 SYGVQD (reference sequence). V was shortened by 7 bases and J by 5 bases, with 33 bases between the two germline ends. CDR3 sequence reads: CASTTSGGSRDCCMDEQYF. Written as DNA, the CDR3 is TGCGCCAGCACTACCTCCGGAGGTAGCCGGGACTGTTGTATGGACGAGCAGTACTTC.

The CDR3 sequence is CASSNRAGELFF. The CDR3 nucleotides are TGTGCCAGTAGTAACAGGGCCGGGGAGCTGTTTTTT. The V and J genes are TRBV19 and TRBJ2-2; TRBD1 might be the D (6 bases). CDR1 and CDR2 from the germline V gene are LNHDA and SQIVND (reference sequence). The CDR3 totals 12 residues. Trimming left V 4 bases short and J 6 bases short, with 6 bases between.

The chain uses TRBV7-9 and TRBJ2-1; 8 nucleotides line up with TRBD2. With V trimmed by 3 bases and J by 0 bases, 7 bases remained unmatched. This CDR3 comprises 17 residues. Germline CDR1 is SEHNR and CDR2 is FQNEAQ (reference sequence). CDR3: CASSFISREDSYNEQFF. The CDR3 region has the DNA TGTGCCAGCAGCTTCATATCGCGGGAGGACTCCTACAATGAGCAGTTCTTC.

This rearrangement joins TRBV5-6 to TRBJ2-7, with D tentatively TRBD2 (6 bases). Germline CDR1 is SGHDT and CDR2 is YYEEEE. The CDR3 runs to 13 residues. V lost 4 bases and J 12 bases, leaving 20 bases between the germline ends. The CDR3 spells CASSHSRGEEWYF. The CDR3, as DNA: TGTGCCAGCAGCCATTCCCGAGGGGAGGAGTGGTACTTC.

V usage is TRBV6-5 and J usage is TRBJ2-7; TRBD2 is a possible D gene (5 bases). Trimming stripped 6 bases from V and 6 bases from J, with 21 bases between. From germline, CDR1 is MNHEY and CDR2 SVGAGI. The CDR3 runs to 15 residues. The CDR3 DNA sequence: TGTGCCAGCAGACTTAACAATCAATGGCTAGCCGAGCAGTACTTC. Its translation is CASRLNNQWLAEQYF.

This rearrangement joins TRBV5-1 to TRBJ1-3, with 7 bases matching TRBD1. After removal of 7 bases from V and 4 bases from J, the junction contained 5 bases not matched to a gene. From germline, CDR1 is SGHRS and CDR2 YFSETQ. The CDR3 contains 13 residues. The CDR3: CASSGTEGNTIYF. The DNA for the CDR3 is TGCGCCAGCTCCGGGACAGAAGGAAACACCATATATTTT. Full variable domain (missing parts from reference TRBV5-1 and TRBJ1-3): KAGVTQTPRYLIKTRGQQVTLSCSPISGHRSVSWYQQTPGQGLQFLFEYFSETQRNKGNFPGRFSGRQFSNSRSEMNVSTLELGDSALYLCASSGTEGNTIYFGEGSWLTVV.

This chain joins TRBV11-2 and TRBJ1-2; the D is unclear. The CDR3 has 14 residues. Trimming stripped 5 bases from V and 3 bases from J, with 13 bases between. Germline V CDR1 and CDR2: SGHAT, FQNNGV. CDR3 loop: CASSVPGLDYGYTF. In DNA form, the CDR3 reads TGTGCCAGCAGCGTGCCGGGTCTCGACTATGGCTACACCTTC.

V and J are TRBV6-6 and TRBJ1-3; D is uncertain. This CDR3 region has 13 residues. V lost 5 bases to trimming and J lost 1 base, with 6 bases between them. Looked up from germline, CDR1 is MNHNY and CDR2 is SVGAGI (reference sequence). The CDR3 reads CASSAASGNTIYF. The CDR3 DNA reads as TGTGCCAGCAGTGCGGCATCTGGAAACACCATATATTTT.

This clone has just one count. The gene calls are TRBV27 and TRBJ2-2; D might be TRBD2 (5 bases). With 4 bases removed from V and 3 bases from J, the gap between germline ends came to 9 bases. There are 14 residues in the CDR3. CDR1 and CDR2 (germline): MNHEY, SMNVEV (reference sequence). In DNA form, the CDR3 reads TGTGCCAGCAGTTGGCTAGCCGACACCGGGGAGCTGTTTTTT. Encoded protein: CASSWLADTGELFF.

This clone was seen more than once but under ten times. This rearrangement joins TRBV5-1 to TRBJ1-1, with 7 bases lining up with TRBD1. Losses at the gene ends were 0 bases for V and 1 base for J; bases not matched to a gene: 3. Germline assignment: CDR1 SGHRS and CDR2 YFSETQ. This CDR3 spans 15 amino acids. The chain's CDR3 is CASSLDRGGNTEAFF. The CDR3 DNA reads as TGCGCCAGCAGCTTGGACAGGGGTGGGAACACTGAAGCTTTCTTT.

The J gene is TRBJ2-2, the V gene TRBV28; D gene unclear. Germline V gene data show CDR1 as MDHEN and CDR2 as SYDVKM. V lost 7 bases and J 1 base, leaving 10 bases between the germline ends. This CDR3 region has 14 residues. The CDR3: CASKRSGNTGELFF. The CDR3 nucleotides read TGTGCCAGCAAAAGGTCAGGGAACACCGGGGAGCTGTTTTTT.